This TCR beta chain was observed in a study of blood T cell repertoires in COVID-19. Study summary: From T cells, B-cell-depleted T cells, or PBMCs came the material, which was cDNA or gDNA.

Profiled with immunoSEQ multiplex PCR; TCRdb holds only in-frame clones, not every one. The sample includes roughly 200,000 clones, about 79% of them seen just once. The CDR3 consists of 14 residues. The J gene is TRBJ1-4, the V gene TRBV1. TRBV1 is listed as a pseudogene. The TCR originated in a human donor in a cohort sampled during active COVID-19. Input material: peripheral blood. This chain's CDR3 is CTSSPNGVNEKLFF. CDR3 DNA: TGCACCAGCAGCCCAAACGGGGTAAATGAAAAACTGTTTTTT.